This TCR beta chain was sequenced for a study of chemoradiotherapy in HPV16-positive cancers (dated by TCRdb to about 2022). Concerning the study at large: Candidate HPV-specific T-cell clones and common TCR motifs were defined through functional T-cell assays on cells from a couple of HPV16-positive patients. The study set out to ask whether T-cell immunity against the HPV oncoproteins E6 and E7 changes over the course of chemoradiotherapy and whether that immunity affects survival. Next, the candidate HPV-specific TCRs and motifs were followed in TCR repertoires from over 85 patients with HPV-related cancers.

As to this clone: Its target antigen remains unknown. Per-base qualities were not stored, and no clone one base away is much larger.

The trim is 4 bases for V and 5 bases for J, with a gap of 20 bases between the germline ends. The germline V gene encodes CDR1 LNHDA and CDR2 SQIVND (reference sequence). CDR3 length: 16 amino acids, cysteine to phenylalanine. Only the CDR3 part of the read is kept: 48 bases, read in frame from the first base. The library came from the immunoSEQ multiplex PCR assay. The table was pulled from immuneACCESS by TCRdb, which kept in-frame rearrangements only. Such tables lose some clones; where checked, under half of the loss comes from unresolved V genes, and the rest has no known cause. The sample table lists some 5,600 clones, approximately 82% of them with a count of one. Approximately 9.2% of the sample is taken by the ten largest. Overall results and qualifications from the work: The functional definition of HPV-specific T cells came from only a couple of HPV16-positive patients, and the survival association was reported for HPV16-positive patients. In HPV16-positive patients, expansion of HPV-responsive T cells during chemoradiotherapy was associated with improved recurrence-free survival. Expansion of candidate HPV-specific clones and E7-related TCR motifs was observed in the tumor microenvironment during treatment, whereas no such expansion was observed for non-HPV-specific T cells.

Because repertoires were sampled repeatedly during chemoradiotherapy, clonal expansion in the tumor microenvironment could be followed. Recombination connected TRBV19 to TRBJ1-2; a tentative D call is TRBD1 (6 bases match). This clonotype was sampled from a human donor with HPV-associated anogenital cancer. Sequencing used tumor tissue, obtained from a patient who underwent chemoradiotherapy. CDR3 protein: CASSTLGAGVSYGYTF. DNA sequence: TGTGCCAGTAGTACTTTAGGAGCAGGGGTTTCTTATGGCTACACCTTC.